A single sample is the source of the 26 T cell receptor beta chains below, sequenced in a study of T cells in Graves' hyperthyroidism and ophthalmopathy. Using RNA transcripts as the source, TCR beta CDR3 regions were amplified. The HTBI primer set served for first-round RT-PCR of the TCR CDR3. TCRdb independently ran MiXCR on the multiplex PCR reads; one entry per CDR3 protein. The data show hundreds of thousands of distinct CDR3 sequences, with less than 20% seen just once and about a quarter held by the top ten. Sequencing was performed on blood. These receptors all stem from a woman aged 18-30 years with Graves' hyperthyroidism that later progressed to Graves' ophthalmopathy.

Within the sample, this clonotype is medium-sized. The V gene is TRBV7-2, the J gene TRBJ1-1, with 8 bases aligning to TRBD1. Trimming removed 5 bases from V and 5 bases from J; junction bases left unmatched: 4. Germline values: CDR1 SGHTA, CDR2 FQGNSA. This CDR3 is built from 13 residues. The CDR3 bases are TGTGCCAGCAGCGCAGGGGGCGCAACTGAAGCTTTCTTT. This codes for CASSAGGATEAFF. The full variable domain, its missing parts supplied by reference TRBV7-2 and TRBJ1-1, is GAGVSQSPSNKVTEKGKDVELRCDPISGHTALYWYRQSLGQGLEFLIYFQGNSAPDKSGLPSDRFSAERTGGSVSTLTIQRTQQEDSAVYLCASSAGGATEAFFGQGTRLTVV.

A few counts support this clonotype. Just one base apart from a much larger clone, this may be a read error. This chain's CDR3 is CASSADRGGWETQYF. CDR3 nucleotides: TGTGCCAGCAGTGCCGACAGGGGAGGATGGGAGACCCAGTACTTC. The chain carries TRBV28 and TRBJ2-5; 8 nucleotides match TRBD1. V gave up 5 bases and J gave up 5 bases; unmatched junction bases: 10. The CDR3 loop spans 15 amino acids. The germline CDR1 and CDR2 sequences are MDHEN and SYDVKM.

The chain joins TRBV10-3 to TRBJ2-3, with D hard to call. CDR3 length: 12 residues. CDR1 is ENHRY and CDR2 is SYGVKD in the germline V gene. The V end lost 3 bases, the J end lost 8 bases, and 9 bases lay between the germline ends. CDR3: CAISEFKGTQYF. In nucleotides, the CDR3 is TGTGCCATCAGTGAATTCAAGGGTACGCAGTATTTT.

This clonotype was recorded at least ten times. The chain has TRBV20-1 and TRBJ1-2; TRBD1 matches 10 bases. The V gene end was trimmed by 6 bases and the J gene end by 1 base; junction bases not matched to a gene: 5. The CDR3 has 14 residues. Germline V gene data show CDR1 as DFQATT and CDR2 as SNEGSKA (reference sequence). The CDR3 is CSAAGQGHNYGYTF. The CDR3 region has the DNA TGCAGTGCCGCGGGACAGGGGCATAACTATGGCTACACCTTC.

Ten or more counts support this clonotype. V gene TRBV28 combines with J gene TRBJ2-5; perhaps TRBD1 as D (5 bases). V was pared by 3 bases and J by 5 bases, with 13 bases between. Looked up from germline, CDR1 is MDHEN and CDR2 is SYDVKM. The CDR3 loop spans 14 amino acids. CDR3 coding DNA: TGTGCCAGCAGTTTGATAGGGGCTTATGAGACCCAGTACTTC. It translates to CASSLIGAYETQYF.

The sample holds a few counts of this clonotype. V and J are TRBV5-1 and TRBJ2-5, with D tentatively TRBD1 or TRBD2 (5 bases each). V was shortened by 5 bases and J by 2 bases, with 16 bases between the two germline ends. This CDR3 has 15 amino acids. Germline values: CDR1 SGHRS, CDR2 YFSETQ. This chain's CDR3 is CASRTGTVGQETQYF. CDR3 bases: TGCGCCAGCAGAACCGGGACGGTTGGACAAGAGACCCAGTACTTC.

This clonotype came up many times. V usage is TRBV3-1 and J usage is TRBJ2-1; 8 bases align to TRBD2. CDR1 LGHDT and CDR2 YNNKEL come from the germline V gene (reference sequence). There are 14 residues in the CDR3. V lost 4 bases, J lost 8 bases, and 7 bases stayed unmatched. CDR3 protein: CASSLSGNFDEQFF. In nucleotides, the CDR3 is TGTGCCAGCAGCCTTAGCGGGAACTTCGATGAGCAGTTCTTC.

The sample holds many counts of this clonotype. CDR3 protein: CASSPVTTGELFF. CDR3 DNA: TGCGCCAGCAGCCCCGTCACGACCGGGGAGCTGTTTTTT. The chain recombines TRBV5-1 with TRBJ2-2, with no clear D. V was pared by 4 bases and J by 5 bases, with 9 bases between. This CDR3 has 13 residues. Looked up from germline, CDR1 is SGHRS and CDR2 is YFSETQ.

This clonotype was found a few times. The genes are TRBV20-1 and TRBJ2-2; TRBD1 matches at 7 bases. Per the germline V gene, CDR1 is DFQATT and CDR2 is SNEGSKA (reference sequence). The CDR3 runs 12 residues. V gave up 2 bases and J gave up 6 bases; unmatched junction bases: 0. The CDR3 DNA reads as TGCAGTGCTAGAACAGGGGCCGGGGAGCTGTTTTTT. This codes for CSARTGAGELFF.

This clonotype was counted ten times or more. J is TRBJ2-1 and V is TRBV20-1; D possibly corresponds to TRBD2 (6 bases). The CDR3 totals 16 residues. Germline CDR1 DFQATT, CDR2 SNEGSKA (reference sequence). The germline V and J ends were trimmed by 3 bases and 2 bases, with 17 bases remaining between them. CDR3 loop: CSASRLSGYTYNEQFF. The CDR3 coding sequence is TGCAGTGCTAGTCGCCTAAGCGGGTATACCTACAATGAGCAGTTCTTC.

The CDR3 sequence is CASSPGRFSYNEQFF. The CDR3, as DNA: TGTGCCAGCAGCCCCGGCCGTTTTTCCTACAATGAGCAGTTCTTC. The J gene is TRBJ2-1, the V gene TRBV5-6, with D uncertain. The V gene lost 4 bases and the J gene lost 1 base, with 12 bases spanning the gap. The CDR3 length is 15 residues. Germline values: CDR1 SGHDT, CDR2 YYEEEE.

CDR3 bases: TGCAGTGCTAGTGCGGGCAGTCTCTATAGCAATCAGCCCCAGCATTTT. Protein product: CSASAGSLYSNQPQHF. V usage is TRBV20-1 and J usage is TRBJ1-5; unclear D gene. The CDR3 runs 16 residues. V was pared by 3 bases and J by 0 bases, with 15 bases between. Germline assignment: CDR1 DFQATT and CDR2 SNEGSKA (reference sequence).

The J gene is TRBJ2-7, the V gene TRBV4-1; 7 positions agree with TRBD2. From germline, CDR1 is MGHRA and CDR2 YSYEKL. The CDR3 extends over 18 amino acids. After removal of 0 bases from V and 2 bases from J, the junction contained 13 bases not matched to a gene. The DNA for the CDR3 is TGCGCCAGCAGCCAAGACCCCTCTACAGGAGGGAGGGCCTACGAGCAGTACTTC. The encoded protein is CASSQDPSTGGRAYEQYF.

The genes are TRBV4-2 and TRBJ2-5; 7 bases align to TRBD2. In germline, CDR1 is LGHNA, CDR2 YNFKEQ. The J segment lost 0 bases and the V segment lost 0 bases, leaving 13 bases of the junction unmatched. The CDR3 has 19 amino acids. The CDR3 protein is CASSQDWREWSSYQETQYF. CDR3 bases: TGTGCCAGCAGCCAAGATTGGCGGGAGTGGTCGAGTTACCAAGAGACCCAGTACTTC.

The rearrangement joins TRBV6-1 to TRBJ2-7; D uncertain. Germline values: CDR1 MNHNS, CDR2 SASEGT. V lost 3 bases and J lost 3, with 18 bases in between. This CDR3 has 16 amino acids. As DNA, the CDR3 is TGTGCCAGCAGTGATTCCAGAAACCGGGTTGTCTACGAGCAGTACTTC. It translates to CASSDSRNRVVYEQYF.

The CDR3 DNA follows: TGTGCCAGCAGCTTTAGCGGGGACAGGGGAGAGACCCAGTACTTC. Its translation: CASSFSGDRGETQYF. The V and J genes are TRBV7-8 and TRBJ2-5; 10 nucleotides line up with TRBD1. V trimming: 3 bases; J trimming: 4 bases; junction bases outside the gene matches: 5. The length of the CDR3 is 15 residues. CDR1 and CDR2 (germline): SGHVS, FQNEAQ.

This clonotype was recorded at least ten times. The chain uses TRBV5-1 and TRBJ2-1, with 8 bases identical to TRBD2. The CDR3 is 16 amino acids. The ends lost 4 bases at V and 9 bases at J; junction bases unmatched: 15. Germline V gene lookup returns CDR1 SGHRS and CDR2 YFSETQ. The CDR3 sequence is CASSLLGSGNLGEQFF. The CDR3 coding sequence is TGCGCCAGCAGCCTGTTAGGTAGCGGGAACCTAGGTGAGCAGTTCTTC.

This clonotype appeared many times. V and J are TRBV5-6 and TRBJ2-7; 9 bases line up with TRBD1. Germline lookup yields CDR1 SGHDT and CDR2 YYEEEE. The trim removed 3 bases at V and 5 bases at J, leaving 0 bases unmatched. The CDR3 length is 12 residues. CDR3 loop: CASSWTGDEQYF. The CDR3 coding sequence is TGTGCCAGCAGCTGGACAGGGGACGAGCAGTACTTC.

Ten or more counts support this clonotype. The V gene is TRBV28, the J gene TRBJ2-2; tentatively, D is TRBD1 (5 bases). Germline lookup yields CDR1 MDHEN and CDR2 SYDVKM. The CDR3 spans 15 residues. The ends were cut back, 5 bases at V and 4 bases at J, with 14 bases in the middle. The DNA of the CDR3 is TGTGCCAGCAGTCCCGGACACGTGGGCACCGGGGAGCTGTTTTTT. As protein: CASSPGHVGTGELFF.

This clonotype was observed a handful of times. The chain employs TRBV27 and TRBJ1-2; the D gene is possibly TRBD1 (5 bases). The CDR3 runs 12 residues. The V and J ends lost 10 bases and 5 bases respectively, with 14 bases between them. Germline loops: CDR1 MNHEY, CDR2 SMNVEV (reference sequence). The DNA of the CDR3 is TGTGCCACCAGAAGGGGAGGGTATGGCTACACCTTC. It specifies CATRRGGYGYTF.

This clonotype was observed a few times. The rearrangement links TRBV4-1 to TRBJ2-1; 9 bases are shared with TRBD1. CDR1 and CDR2 from the germline V gene are MGHRA and YSYEKL. This CDR3 spans 15 amino acids. Unmatched junction bases numbered 3, after V lost 1 base and J lost 5 bases. CDR3 in DNA: TGCGCCAGCAGCCAAGGGGACAGGGCCCACAATGAGCAGTTCTTC. Its protein product is CASSQGDRAHNEQFF.

The chain recombines TRBV9 with TRBJ1-4; D gene ambiguous. The germline V gene has CDR1 SGDLS and CDR2 YYNGEE. This CDR3 comprises 15 residues. The ends were cut back, 0 bases at V and 5 bases at J, with 11 bases in the middle. The CDR3 DNA reads TGTGCCAGCAGCGTAGATGTGAGGTCCAATGAAAAACTGTTTTTT. Translating it yields CASSVDVRSNEKLFF.

This clonotype has ten or more counts. This sequence joins TRBV27 and TRBJ1-2; D is perhaps TRBD1 (5 bases). Per germline, CDR1 MNHEY and CDR2 SMNVEV (reference sequence). This CDR3 has 13 residues. Trimming shortened V by 3 bases and J by 2 bases, and 7 bases separated the two germline ends. The CDR3 region has the DNA TGTGCCAGCAGTTTCGCAGGGAACTATGGCTACACCTTC. Translating gives CASSFAGNYGYTF.

This clonotype was seen ten or more times. The rearrangement uses TRBV6-1 and TRBJ2-7; D ambiguous. V was trimmed by 0 bases and J by 12 bases, leaving 15 bases between them. The CDR3 is made up of 13 amino acids. Germline CDR1 is MNHNS and CDR2 is SASEGT. CDR3 sequence: CASSEAQSLGRYF. CDR3 sequence (DNA): TGTGCCAGCAGTGAAGCACAGAGCCTTGGGCGGTACTTC.

This clonotype occurred many times. The chain carries TRBV30 and TRBJ2-7; possibly TRBD2 for D (6 bases). This CDR3 spans 13 amino acids. V lost 1 base and J 3 bases, leaving 10 bases between the germline ends. Germline V CDR1 and CDR2: GTSNPN, SVGIG (reference sequence). CDR3 protein: CAWSAGSGYEQYF. The CDR3 DNA is TGTGCCTGGAGTGCCGGGAGTGGCTACGAGCAGTACTTC.

This clonotype came up many times. The J gene is TRBJ2-7, the V gene TRBV20-1, with D uncertain. This CDR3 region has 14 residues. CDR1 and CDR2 (germline): DFQATT, SNEGSKA (reference sequence). V was pared by 0 bases and J by 0 bases, with 9 bases between. CDR3 protein: CSARERLSSYEQYF. CDR3 sequence (DNA): TGCAGTGCTAGAGAGCGGCTAAGCTCCTACGAGCAGTACTTC.